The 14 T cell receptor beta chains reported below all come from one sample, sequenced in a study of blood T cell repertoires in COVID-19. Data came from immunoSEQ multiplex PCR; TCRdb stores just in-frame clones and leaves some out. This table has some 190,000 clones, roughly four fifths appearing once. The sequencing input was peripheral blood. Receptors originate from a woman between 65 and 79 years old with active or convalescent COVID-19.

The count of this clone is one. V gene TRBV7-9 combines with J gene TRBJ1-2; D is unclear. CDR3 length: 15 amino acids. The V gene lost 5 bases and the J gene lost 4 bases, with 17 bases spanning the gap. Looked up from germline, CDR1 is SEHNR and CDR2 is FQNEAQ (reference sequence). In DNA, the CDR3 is TGTGCCAGCAGCCATGCGTTAGGCGGTTCCTATGGCTACACCTTC. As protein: CASSHALGGSYGYTF.

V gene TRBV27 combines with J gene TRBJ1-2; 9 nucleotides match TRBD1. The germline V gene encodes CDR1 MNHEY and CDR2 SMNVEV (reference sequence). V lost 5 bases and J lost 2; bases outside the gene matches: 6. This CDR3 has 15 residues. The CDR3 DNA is TGTGCCAGCAGTACAACAGGACAGGGGAACTATGGCTACACCTTC. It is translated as CASSTTGQGNYGYTF.

CDR3 in amino acids: CATSRGQDYGYTF. The DNA of the CDR3 is TGTGCCACCAGCAGGGGACAGGACTATGGCTACACCTTC. The chain combines TRBV15 with TRBJ1-2, with TRBD1 matching over 8 bases. Per the germline V gene, CDR1 is LNHNV and CDR2 is YYDKDF (reference sequence). This CDR3 has 13 amino acids. Losses at the gene ends were 3 bases for V and 3 bases for J; bases not matched to a gene: 0.

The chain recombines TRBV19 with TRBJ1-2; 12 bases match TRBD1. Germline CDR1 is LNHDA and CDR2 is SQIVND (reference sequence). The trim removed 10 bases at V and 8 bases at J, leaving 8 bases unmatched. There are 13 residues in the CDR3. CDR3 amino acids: CAIRDRGRQGYTF. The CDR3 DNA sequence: TGTGCCATCCGGGACAGGGGGCGGCAAGGCTACACCTTC. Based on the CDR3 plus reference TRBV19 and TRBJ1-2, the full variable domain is DGGITQSPKYLFRKEGQNVTLSCEQNLNHDAMYWYRQDPGQGLRLIYYSQIVNDFQKGDIAEGYSVSREKKESFPLTVTSAQKNPTAFYLCAIRDRGRQGYTFGSGTRLTVV.

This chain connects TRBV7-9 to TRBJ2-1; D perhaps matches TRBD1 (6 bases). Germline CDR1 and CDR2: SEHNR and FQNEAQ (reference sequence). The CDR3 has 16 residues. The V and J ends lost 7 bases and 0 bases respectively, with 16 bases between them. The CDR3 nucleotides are TGTGCCAGCATAGGGGGAGACAAAAGCTCCTACAATGAGCAGTTCTTC. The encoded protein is CASIGGDKSSYNEQFF.

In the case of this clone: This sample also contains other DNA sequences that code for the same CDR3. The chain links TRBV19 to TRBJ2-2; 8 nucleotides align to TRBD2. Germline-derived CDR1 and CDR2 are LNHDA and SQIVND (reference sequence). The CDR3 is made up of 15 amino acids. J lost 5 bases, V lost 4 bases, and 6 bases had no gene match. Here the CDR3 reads CASSTRTSPTGELFF. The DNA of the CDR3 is TGTGCCAGTAGTACTAGGACTAGCCCGACCGGGGAGCTGTTTTTT. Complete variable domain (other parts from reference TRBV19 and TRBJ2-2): DGGITQSPKYLFRKEGQNVTLSCEQNLNHDAMYWYRQDPGQGLRLIYYSQIVNDFQKGDIAEGYSVSREKKESFPLTVTSAQKNPTAFYLCASSTRTSPTGELFFGEGSRLTVL.

This chain's CDR3 is CASSLGTPETQYF. The CDR3 DNA sequence: TGTGCCAGCAGTTTAGGGACACCAGAGACCCAGTACTTC. The rearrangement uses TRBV28 and TRBJ2-5, with D perhaps matching TRBD1 (6 bases). Trimming removed 2 bases at V and 4 bases at J, with 8 bases between. From germline, CDR1 is MDHEN and CDR2 SYDVKM. This CDR3 has 13 amino acids.

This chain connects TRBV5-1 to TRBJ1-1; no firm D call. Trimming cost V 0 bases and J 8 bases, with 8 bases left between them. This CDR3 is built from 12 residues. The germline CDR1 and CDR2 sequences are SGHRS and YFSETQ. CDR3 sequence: CASSLDGFEAFF. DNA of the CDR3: TGCGCCAGCAGCTTGGACGGGTTCGAAGCTTTCTTT.

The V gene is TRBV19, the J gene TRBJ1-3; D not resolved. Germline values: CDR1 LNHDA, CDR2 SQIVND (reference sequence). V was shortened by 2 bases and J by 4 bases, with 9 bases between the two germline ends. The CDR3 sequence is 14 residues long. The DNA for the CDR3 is TGTGCCAGTAGTATACCGTCGGTCGGAAACACCATATATTTT. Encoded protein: CASSIPSVGNTIYF.

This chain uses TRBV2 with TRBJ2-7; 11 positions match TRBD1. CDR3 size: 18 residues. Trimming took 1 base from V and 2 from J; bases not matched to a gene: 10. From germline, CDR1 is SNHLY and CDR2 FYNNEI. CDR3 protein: CASSEGVPPGQGAYEQYF. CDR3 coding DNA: TGTGCCAGCAGTGAAGGAGTTCCACCGGGACAGGGGGCCTACGAGCAGTACTTC. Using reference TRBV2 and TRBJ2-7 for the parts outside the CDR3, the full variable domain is EPEVTQTPSHQVTQMGQEVILRCVPISNHLYFYWYRQILGQKVEFLVSFYNNEISEKSEIFDDQFSVERPDGSNFTLKIRSTKLEDSAMYFCASSEGVPPGQGAYEQYFGPGTRLTVT.

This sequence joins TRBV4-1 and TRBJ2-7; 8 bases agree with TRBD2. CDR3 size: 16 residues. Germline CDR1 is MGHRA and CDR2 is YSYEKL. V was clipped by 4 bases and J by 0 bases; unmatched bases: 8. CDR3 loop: CASSLVAGQSSYEQYF. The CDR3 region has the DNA TGCGCCAGCAGCCTAGTAGCGGGACAAAGCTCCTACGAGCAGTACTTC.

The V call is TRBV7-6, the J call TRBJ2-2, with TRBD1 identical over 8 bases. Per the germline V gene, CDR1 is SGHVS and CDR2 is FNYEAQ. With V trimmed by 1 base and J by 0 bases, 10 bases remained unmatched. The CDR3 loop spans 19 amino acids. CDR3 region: CASSLGAGGHPPNTGELFF. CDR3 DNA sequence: TGTGCCAGCAGCTTAGGAGCAGGGGGCCACCCTCCGAACACCGGGGAGCTGTTTTTT.

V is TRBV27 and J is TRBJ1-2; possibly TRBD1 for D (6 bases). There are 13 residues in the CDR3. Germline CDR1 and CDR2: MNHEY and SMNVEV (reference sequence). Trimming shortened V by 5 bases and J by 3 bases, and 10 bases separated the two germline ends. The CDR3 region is CASSPYRDYGYTF. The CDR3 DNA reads TGTGCCAGCAGTCCTTACAGGGACTATGGCTACACCTTC.

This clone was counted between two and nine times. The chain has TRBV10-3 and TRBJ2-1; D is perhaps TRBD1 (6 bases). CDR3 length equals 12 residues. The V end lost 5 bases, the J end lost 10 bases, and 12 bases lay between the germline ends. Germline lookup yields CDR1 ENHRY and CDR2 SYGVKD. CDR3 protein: CAISPGHLEQFF. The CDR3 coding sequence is TGTGCCATCAGTCCGGGACACCTCGAGCAGTTCTTC.